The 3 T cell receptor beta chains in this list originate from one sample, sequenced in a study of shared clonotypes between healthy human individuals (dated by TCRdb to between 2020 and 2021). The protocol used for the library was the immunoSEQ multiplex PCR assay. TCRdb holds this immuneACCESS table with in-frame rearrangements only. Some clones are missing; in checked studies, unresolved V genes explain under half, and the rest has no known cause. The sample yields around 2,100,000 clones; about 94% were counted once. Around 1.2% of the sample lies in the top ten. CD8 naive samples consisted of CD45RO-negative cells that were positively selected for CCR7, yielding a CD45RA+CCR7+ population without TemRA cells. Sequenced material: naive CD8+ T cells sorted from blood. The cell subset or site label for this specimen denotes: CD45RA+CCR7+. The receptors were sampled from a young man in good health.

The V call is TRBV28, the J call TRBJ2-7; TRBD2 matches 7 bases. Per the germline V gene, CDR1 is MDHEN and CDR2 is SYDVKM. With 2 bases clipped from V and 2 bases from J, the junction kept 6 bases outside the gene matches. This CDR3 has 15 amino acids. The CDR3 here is CASSLEAGQTYEQYF. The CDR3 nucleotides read TGTGCCAGCAGTTTAGAAGCGGGGCAAACCTACGAGCAGTACTTC.

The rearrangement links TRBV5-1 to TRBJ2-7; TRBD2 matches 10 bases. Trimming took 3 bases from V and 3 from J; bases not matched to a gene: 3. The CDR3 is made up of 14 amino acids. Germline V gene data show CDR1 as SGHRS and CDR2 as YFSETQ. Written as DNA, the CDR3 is TGCGCCAGCAGCTGGACTAGCGGATTCTACGAGCAGTACTTC. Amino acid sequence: CASSWTSGFYEQYF. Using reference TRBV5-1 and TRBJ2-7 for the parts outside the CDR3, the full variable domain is KAGVTQTPRYLIKTRGQQVTLSCSPISGHRSVSWYQQTPGQGLQFLFEYFSETQRNKGNFPGRFSGRQFSNSRSEMNVSTLELGDSALYLCASSWTSGFYEQYFGPGTRLTVT.

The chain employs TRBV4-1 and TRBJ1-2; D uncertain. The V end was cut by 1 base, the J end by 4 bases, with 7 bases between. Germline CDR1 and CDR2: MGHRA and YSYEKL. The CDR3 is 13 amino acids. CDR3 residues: CASSQVSSYGYTF. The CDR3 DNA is TGCGCCAGCAGCCAAGTCTCCAGCTATGGCTACACCTTC.